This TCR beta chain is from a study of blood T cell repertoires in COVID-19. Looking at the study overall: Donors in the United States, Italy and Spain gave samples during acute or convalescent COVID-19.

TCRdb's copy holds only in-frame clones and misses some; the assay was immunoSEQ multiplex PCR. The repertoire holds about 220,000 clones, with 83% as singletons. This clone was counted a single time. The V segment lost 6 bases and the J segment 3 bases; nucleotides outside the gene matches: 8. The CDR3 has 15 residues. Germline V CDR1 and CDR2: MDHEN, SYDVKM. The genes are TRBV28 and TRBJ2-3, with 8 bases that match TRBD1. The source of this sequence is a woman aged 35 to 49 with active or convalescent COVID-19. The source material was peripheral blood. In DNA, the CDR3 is TGTGCCAGCAGCTCCGGACAGGGACTTACAGATACGCAGTATTTT. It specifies CASSSGQGLTDTQYF.